This entry features one T cell receptor (beta chain) sequence. Its antigen remains unknown. This sample stems from a study of OX40 agonist ivuxolimab in advanced cancers. Study as a whole: Hepatocellular carcinoma, melanoma, renal cell or head and neck cancer affected the dose-escalation patients. Patients with prior anti-PD-1, anti-PD-L1 or anti-CTLA-4 therapy were eligible; less than 50% had some.

Only in-frame clones appear in the TCRdb table, and some are missing; sequencing was by immunoSEQ multiplex PCR. This sample has 68,000 or so clones, with 91% found just once. Germline CDR1 SGHNT, CDR2 YYREEE (reference sequence). With V trimmed by 3 bases and J by 2 bases, 7 bases remained unmatched. CDR3 length: 15 amino acids. Regarding the study as a whole: Dosing at 0.1 to 3.0 mg/kg was accompanied by clonal expansion of CD4+ and CD8+ blood T cells by week 6.

The origin of this receptor is an adult with an advanced solid tumor such as melanoma, head and neck, liver or kidney cancer. The J gene is TRBJ2-5, the V gene TRBV5-4, with 7 bases fitting TRBD1. Here the sequenced sample was CD4+ or CD8+ T cells sorted from blood, taken in a trial of the OX40 agonist ivuxolimab. CDR3 DNA sequence: TGTGCCAGCAGCTCCGGACAGGTACTACAAGAGACCCAGTACTTC. The encoded protein is CASSSGQVLQETQYF.